The 24 T cell receptor beta chains listed next were all sequenced from one sample in a study of CD8+CD57+ T cells in acquired aplastic anemia. Genomic DNA was employed as the template in profiling TCR beta VDJ and CDR3. TCRdb redid the calling of the reads with MiXCR, one entry per CDR3 protein. In the table there are approximately 190,000 distinct CDR3 sequences, roughly half of which are singletons. CD8+CD57+ cell expansion, shown by flow cytometry, had occurred in the patients selected for sequencing. Sequenced: sorted CD4+, CD8+, or CD8+CD57+ T cells (not recorded which) from PBMCs. Receptor source: a human donor with aplastic anemia.

The J gene is TRBJ2-3, the V gene TRBV20-1; the D gene is possibly TRBD2 (6 bases). The CDR3 spans 14 residues. Germline lookup yields CDR1 DFQATT and CDR2 SNEGSKA (reference sequence). Trimming cost V 6 bases and J 7 bases, with 20 bases left between them. The CDR3 nucleotides are TGCAGTGCCCGGGACGTCCTTGGAGGGAATACGCAGTATTTT. Translating it yields CSARDVLGGNTQYF.

The chain links TRBV11-2 to TRBJ2-7; 13 bases match TRBD2. Losses at the gene ends were 0 bases for V and 1 base for J; bases not matched to a gene: 3. The germline CDR1 and CDR2 sequences are SGHAT and FQNNGV. The CDR3 runs 17 residues. The CDR3 here is CASSLELAGGLSYEQYF. The CDR3 DNA reads as TGTGCCAGCAGCTTAGAACTAGCGGGAGGGCTGTCCTACGAGCAGTACTTC.

This chain links TRBV4-1 with TRBJ2-3; 9 bases line up with TRBD2. The CDR3 runs 17 residues. Germline lookup yields CDR1 MGHRA and CDR2 YSYEKL. V lost 1 base to trimming and J lost 3 bases; unmatched junction nucleotides: 8. Here the CDR3 DNA reads TGCGCCAGCAGCCAAGGAGGTAGTCTAGCGGGAACAGATACGCAGTATTTT. Translation gives CASSQGGSLAGTDTQYF.

This clonotype was seen at least ten times. The chain couples TRBV5-4 to TRBJ2-1; 7 nucleotides align to TRBD2. Unmatched junction bases numbered 4, after V lost 4 bases and J lost 6 bases. Germline V CDR1 and CDR2: SGHNT, YYREEE (reference sequence). This CDR3 spans 13 amino acids. Here the CDR3 DNA reads TGTGCCAGCAGCGGGAGGGCCTCCAATGAGCAGTTCTTC. Amino acids: CASSGRASNEQFF.

The DNA for the CDR3 is TGTGCTAGTGCCCGGGACACATTCCCTGAAGCTTTCTTT. This translates into CASARDTFPEAFF. This sequence joins TRBV12-5 and TRBJ1-1; tentatively, D is TRBD1 (6 bases). The V end lost 7 bases, the J end lost 6 bases, and 15 bases lay between the germline ends. The CDR3 is made up of 13 amino acids. Germline V CDR1 and CDR2: LGHNT, FRNRAP.

DNA for the CDR3: TGTGCCAGTAGTATACGGAGCGGGTATAACACCGGGGAGCTGTTTTTT. Translated: CASSIRSGYNTGELFF. V usage is TRBV19 and J usage is TRBJ2-2; D is perhaps TRBD2 (6 bases). The V and J ends lost 2 bases and 2 bases respectively, with 12 bases between them. The CDR3 spans 16 residues. Germline CDR1 is LNHDA and CDR2 is SQIVND (reference sequence).

The chain uses TRBV20-1 and TRBJ1-6; D is possibly TRBD1 (5 bases). The germline gives CDR1 DFQATT, CDR2 SNEGSKA (reference sequence). The CDR3 is made up of 16 amino acids. Trimming took 4 bases from V and 8 from J, leaving 21 bases between them. The CDR3 is CSAILLTAGGDSPLHF. CDR3 sequence (DNA): TGCAGTGCTATCCTCTTAACGGCGGGGGGAGATTCACCCCTCCACTTT.

This rearrangement joins TRBV29-1 to TRBJ1-2; D not certain. The CDR3 consists of 13 residues. Germline V gives CDR1 SQVTM, CDR2 ANQGSEA. The ends were cut back, 5 bases at V and 6 bases at J, with 16 bases in the middle. The CDR3 DNA sequence: TGCAGCGTTATTCCCTGGGAGAGGCATGGCTACACCTTC. It yields the protein CSVIPWERHGYTF.

This clonotype was counted at least ten times. This chain joins TRBV12-3 or TRBV12-4 and TRBJ1-1, with 11 bases fitting TRBD1. The CDR3 spans 18 residues. V lost 5 bases and J lost 0; bases outside the gene matches: 11. The CDR3 here is CASSQGQGAVAVNTEAFF. CDR3 in DNA: TGTGCCAGCAGTCAAGGACAGGGGGCCGTCGCCGTGAACACTGAAGCTTTCTTT.

The chain couples TRBV14 to TRBJ1-3; 9 nucleotides agree with TRBD1. The germline V gene encodes CDR1 SGHDN and CDR2 FVKESK. The CDR3 consists of 16 residues. V shed 4 bases, J shed 4 bases, and the junction held 8 bases outside the gene matches. CDR3 sequence (DNA): TGTGCCAGCAGCCCTCTGACAGGGGGTATGGGAAACACCATATATTTT. It encodes CASSPLTGGMGNTIYF.

The chain employs TRBV15 and TRBJ2-3, with D unclear. The CDR3 length is 15 residues. V lost 1 base, J lost 0 bases, and 8 bases lay in between. CDR1 and CDR2 (germline): LNHNV, YYDKDF (reference sequence). The CDR3 coding sequence is TGTGCCACCAGCAGAGTCGGGCTCAGCACAGATACGCAGTATTTT. As protein: CATSRVGLSTDTQYF.

This sequence joins TRBV19 and TRBJ1-2, with a weak D call TRBD1 (5 bases). Trimming shortened V by 7 bases and J by 4 bases, and 16 bases separated the two germline ends. The length of the CDR3 is 14 residues. In germline, CDR1 is LNHDA, CDR2 SQIVND (reference sequence). In DNA form, the CDR3 reads TGTGCCAGTAAGGCCCAGGGTTTTGGCTATGGCTACACCTTC. Translating it yields CASKAQGFGYGYTF.

This clonotype occurred many times. J is TRBJ1-4 and V is TRBV7-6, with D perhaps matching TRBD1 (5 bases). From germline, CDR1 is SGHVS and CDR2 FNYEAQ. The CDR3 consists of 14 residues. V lost 8 bases to trimming and J lost 5 bases, with 15 bases between them. This chain's CDR3 is CASGRRGGNEKLFF. CDR3 DNA: TGTGCCAGCGGCCGGAGGGGAGGAAATGAAAAACTGTTTTTT.

The table lists this clonotype with many counts. The V gene is TRBV2, the J gene TRBJ1-1; D is perhaps TRBD1 (5 bases). This CDR3 is built from 13 residues. CDR1 is SNHLY, CDR2 FYNNEI, per germline. Trimming stripped 3 bases from V and 2 bases from J, with 7 bases between. The CDR3 DNA is TGTGCCAGCAGTGATCAGGGAAACACTGAAGCTTTCTTT. It yields the protein CASSDQGNTEAFF.

This clonotype was seen once. The V gene is TRBV19, the J gene TRBJ2-5; TRBD1 is a possible D gene (6 bases). Trimming took 3 bases from V and 4 from J, leaving 18 bases between them. From germline, CDR1 is LNHDA and CDR2 SQIVND (reference sequence). This CDR3 spans 16 amino acids. The CDR3 loop is CASSISISGARETQYF. CDR3 DNA sequence: TGTGCCAGTAGTATTTCAATTTCAGGGGCCCGAGAGACCCAGTACTTC.

J is TRBJ2-7 and V is TRBV20-1; D tentatively fits TRBD1 or TRBD2 (5 bases each). The V gene's germline CDR1 is DFQATT and CDR2 SNEGSKA (reference sequence). The CDR3 is made up of 17 amino acids. The V end lost 3 bases, the J end lost 1 base, and 22 bases lay between the germline ends. The CDR3 DNA reads TGCAGTGCTAGCCGACCCGGGACGGCAGGGATGTCCTACGAGCAGTACTTC. This sequence encodes CSASRPGTAGMSYEQYF.

This clonotype was detected ten times or more. The rearrangement joins TRBV11-3 to TRBJ2-5, with D unclear. The length of the CDR3 is 14 residues. Deletions cut 4 bases from V and 4 bases from J, with 13 bases between. Germline CDR1 SGHNT, CDR2 YENEEA. CDR3 DNA: TGTGCCAGCAGCTCGAGCCCTGTGAGAGAGACCCAGTACTTC. It codes for CASSSSPVRETQYF. The variable domain in full, with the rest retrieved from reference TRBV11-3 and TRBJ2-5, is EAGVVQSPRYKIIEKKQPVAFWCNPISGHNTLYWYLQNLGQGPELLIRYENEEAVDDSQLPKDRFSAERLKGVDSTLKIQPAELGDSAVYLCASSSSPVRETQYFGPGTRLLVL.

The chain couples TRBV25-1 to TRBJ2-5; D is undetermined. The CDR3 loop spans 16 amino acids. Trimming pared 2 bases from V and 1 base from J, leaving 14 bases between. Germline CDR1 reads MGHDK; CDR2 reads SYGVNS. The CDR3 DNA reads TGTGCCAGCAGTGAAACCCTCATGGCACGCCAAGAGACCCAGTACTTC. Translated: CASSETLMARQETQYF.

The chain couples TRBV2 to TRBJ2-5; 7 positions agree with TRBD2. This CDR3 comprises 13 residues. Germline trimming cut 8 bases from V and 5 bases from J; bases unmatched to any gene: 8. Germline CDR1 is SNHLY and CDR2 is FYNNEI. The CDR3 reads CASGRAPGETQYF. In DNA, the CDR3 is TGTGCCAGCGGGAGGGCCCCCGGGGAGACCCAGTACTTC.

The chain links TRBV2 to TRBJ2-5, with D possibly being TRBD2 (5 bases). The CDR3 length is 14 residues. From germline, CDR1 is SNHLY and CDR2 FYNNEI. V was cut by 3 bases and J by 1 base, with 9 bases left in between. The CDR3 DNA reads as TGTGCCAGCAGTGAGGAAGCGGTCCAAGAGACCCAGTACTTC. Its translation: CASSEEAVQETQYF.

Many counts were recorded for this clonotype. The chain carries TRBV24-1 and TRBJ2-2; no reliable D call. V dropped 3 bases and J dropped 7 bases, with 8 bases sitting between them. This CDR3 spans 13 amino acids. The germline V gene encodes CDR1 KGHDR and CDR2 SFDVKD. CDR3 bases: TGTGCCACCAGTGATCCCTTCTACGGGGAGCTGTTTTTT. Amino acids: CATSDPFYGELFF.

This clonotype was found many times. This chain connects TRBV13 to TRBJ2-7, with TRBD2 as a possible D gene (5 bases). The germline gives CDR1 PRHDT, CDR2 FYEKMQ (reference sequence). The CDR3 consists of 15 residues. Trimming stripped 2 bases from V and 0 bases from J, with 11 bases between. In DNA form, the CDR3 reads TGTGCCAGCAGCTTAAGGGAGCTAGTCTCCTACGAGCAGTACTTC. Its translation: CASSLRELVSYEQYF.

The rearrangement links TRBV20-1 to TRBJ2-1, with TRBD2 matching over 7 bases. V dropped 4 bases and J dropped 9; count of bases not matched to a gene: 9. Germline V gives CDR1 DFQATT, CDR2 SNEGSKA (reference sequence). The CDR3 has 13 amino acids. The CDR3 coding sequence is TGCAGTGCTATGGGCGGGAGTCGATCTGAGCAGTTCTTC. Its translation is CSAMGGSRSEQFF.

To note about this clonotype: The junction differs from germline at one of its ends, possibly a read error. The genes are TRBV15 and TRBJ1-4, with TRBD1 as a possible D gene (6 bases). Per germline, CDR1 LNHNV and CDR2 YYDKDF (reference sequence). This CDR3 spans 13 amino acids. This chain's CDR3 is CATSREGGSKLLF. For the CDR3, the DNA is TGTGCCACCAGCAGAGAAGGGGGTTCAAAACTGCTTTTT.